The clone carrying this T cell receptor (beta chain) was recorded a few times. Its antigen remains unidentified. This specimen belongs to a study of molecular identifiers for immune sequencing clone quantification. Each CDR3 protein gets one entry after TCRdb re-called the PCR reads with MiXCR. The data hold about 500,000 distinct CDR3 sequences, with roughly 24% observed a single time. Trimming removed 2 bases from V and 2 bases from J; junction bases left unmatched: 4. This CDR3 is 16 amino acids long. Germline V gene data show CDR1 as LGHNA and CDR2 as YSLEER. Study-level findings and limits: The study found clones above 20 RNA copies held over 99% of effector molecules and under 1% in naive cells.

Input for naive CD8 libraries was roughly 20,000 to 1,000,000 sorted cells; the RNA fraction used was 10%, 30% or 50%. Researchers sorted naive CD8 T cells as cells that were CD8+CD4-CCR7+CD45RA+. This sequence originates from a human donor in good health. Some libraries in this study had Jurkat cell RNA spiked in. The sequenced sample consisted of naive CD8+ T cells from blood, with Jurkat cell RNA spiked in. Subset defined: FACS-sorted CD8+CD4-CCR7+CD45RA+ naive T cells. This chain connects TRBV4-3 to TRBJ2-3, with 10 bases that match TRBD2. CDR3 sequence (DNA): TGCGCCAGCAGCCAAACCGGGACTAGCGACACAGATACGCAGTATTTT. Amino acids: CASSQTGTSDTDTQYF.